These 8 T cell receptor beta chains were sequenced from one sample in a study of T cells in Graves' hyperthyroidism and ophthalmopathy. Amplified TCR beta CDR3 regions came from RNA transcripts. The TCR CDR3 first-round RT-PCR relied on the HTBI primer set. TCRdb reanalysed the multiplex PCR reads using MiXCR and keeps one entry per CDR3 protein. The sample lists under 65,000 distinct CDR3 sequences, 53% occurring once. What was sequenced was blood. The receptors stem from a woman aged 55-69 years with Graves' ophthalmopathy.

This clonotype has a count of ten or more. The rearrangement joins TRBV6-1 to TRBJ1-5; 9 bases are a match to TRBD1. Trimming removed 8 bases from V and 3 bases from J; junction bases left unmatched: 5. The CDR3 is 14 residues long. Per germline, CDR1 MNHNS and CDR2 SASEGT. CDR3 bases: TGTGCCAGCCGGCACAGGGGGCTCAATCAGCCCCAGCATTTT. It yields the protein CASRHRGLNQPQHF.

The chain joins TRBV10-3 to TRBJ1-1; 8 bases are a match to TRBD1. CDR3 length: 16 residues. J lost 3 bases, V lost 6 bases, and 12 bases had no gene match. CDR1 is ENHRY, CDR2 SYGVKD, per germline. CDR3 amino acids: CAISPGQDRWDTEAFF. DNA of the CDR3: TGTGCCATCAGCCCGGGACAGGACCGGTGGGACACTGAAGCTTTCTTT.

This clonotype counts as medium-sized. The chain recombines TRBV15 with TRBJ1-1; D unclear. Germline assignment: CDR1 LNHNV and CDR2 YYDKDF (reference sequence). The CDR3 length is 15 residues. Deletions cut 0 bases from V and 0 bases from J, with 8 bases between. The CDR3 DNA reads as TGTGCCACCAGCAGAGAGTGGGGAATGAACACTGAAGCTTTCTTT. Its translation: CATSREWGMNTEAFF. The full variable domain, completed using reference TRBV15 and TRBJ1-1, is DAMVIQNPRYQVTQFGKPVTLSCSQTLNHNVMYWYQQKSSQAPKLLFHYYDKDFNNEADTPDNFQSRRPNTSFCFLDIRSPGLGDTAMYLCATSREWGMNTEAFFGQGTRLTVV.

This rearrangement joins TRBV19 to TRBJ2-7; D is unclear. Germline CDR1 is LNHDA and CDR2 is SQIVND (reference sequence). This CDR3 contains 13 residues. V gave up 3 bases and J gave up 1 base, with 7 bases separating them. CDR3 residues: CASSIQPSYEQYF. The CDR3 bases are TGTGCCAGTAGTATCCAGCCTTCCTACGAGCAGTACTTC.

The genes are TRBV19 and TRBJ1-1, with 7 bases lining up with TRBD1. The CDR3 length is 15 residues. Germline assignment: CDR1 LNHDA and CDR2 SQIVND (reference sequence). The V segment lost 1 base and the J segment 4 bases; nucleotides outside the gene matches: 6. CDR3: CASSIVRQGGTEAFF. Written as DNA, the CDR3 is TGTGCCAGTAGTATAGTGAGACAGGGAGGCACTGAAGCTTTCTTT.

CDR3 protein: CSASPVGVNQPQHF. CDR3 coding DNA: TGCAGTGCTAGTCCGGTGGGTGTCAATCAGCCCCAGCATTTT. V and J are TRBV20-1 and TRBJ1-5; D not resolved. Trimming took 3 bases from V and 3 from J, leaving 12 bases between them. Germline V gene sequence: CDR1 DFQATT, CDR2 SNEGSKA (reference sequence). The CDR3 extends over 14 amino acids.

Note on this clonotype: Without the conserved terminal phenylalanine or tryptophan, this CDR3 likely stems from a read error. This chain joins TRBV10-3 and TRBJ1-4; D is possibly TRBD1 (6 bases). Germline lookup yields CDR1 ENHRY and CDR2 SYGVKD. The CDR3 is 13 residues long. V was clipped by 5 bases and J by 7 bases, with 11 bases between them. The CDR3 DNA reads as TGTGCCATCAGTAGGGGGGTCGGTGAAAAACTGTTTCTT. Residues: CAISRGVGEKLFL.

This clonotype has ten or more counts. The J gene is TRBJ2-4, the V gene TRBV20-1; 8 bases map to TRBD1. Germline V gene data show CDR1 as DFQATT and CDR2 as SNEGSKA (reference sequence). This CDR3 has 13 amino acids. The V segment lost 6 bases and the J segment 1 base; nucleotides outside the gene matches: 2. The CDR3 DNA reads TGCAGTGCCAGGGGGCCGGCCAAAAACATTCAGTACTTC. This gives the protein CSARGPAKNIQYF.